Shown below are 29 T cell receptor beta chains from a single sample sequenced in a study of CD4 T cells in relation to SARS-CoV-2 and coronaviruses. Measured with immunoSEQ multiplex PCR; TCRdb has only the in-frame clones, and not every one. The sample has approximately 21,000 clones, around 80% seen once. These receptors have no identified antigens. CD4+ T cells from unexposed donors were obtained before the COVID-19 pandemic (2011-2018). Isolation of CD4+ T cells took place after about 9 days in culture. The sample was CD4+ T cells from PBMCs, cultured in vitro. Receptors were obtained from a human donor in good health.

The chain employs TRBV5-1 and TRBJ1-2; TRBD1 aligns across 7 bases. There are 14 residues in the CDR3. J was trimmed by 6 bases and V by 0 bases; bases with no gene match: 5. Germline loops: CDR1 SGHRS, CDR2 YFSETQ. CDR3 sequence reads: CASSLGGGEDGYTF. Here the CDR3 DNA reads TGCGCCAGCAGCTTGGGAGGGGGCGAGGATGGCTACACCTTC.

The chain carries TRBV27 and TRBJ2-3, with 7 bases identical to TRBD2. Germline V gene lookup returns CDR1 MNHEY and CDR2 SMNVEV (reference sequence). Trimming at V came to 4 bases and at J to 9 bases, leaving 13 bases not matched to a gene. The CDR3 loop spans 15 amino acids. CDR3 sequence: CASSSNVEGGRTQYF. The DNA of the CDR3 is TGTGCCAGCAGTTCCAACGTCGAAGGCGGGAGAACGCAGTATTTT.

In DNA form, the CDR3 reads TGTGCCAGCAGCCAAAGGAGCGACCTTACTAGCAGAAACTACAATGAGCAGTTCTTC. Translated, it gives CASSQRSDLTSRNYNEQFF. V and J are TRBV3-1 (or the pseudogene TRBV3-2) and TRBJ2-1; D is possibly TRBD2 (6 bases). Germline CDR1 reads LGHDT; CDR2 reads YNNKEL (reference sequence). Trimming stripped 2 bases from V and 3 bases from J, with 23 bases between. CDR3 length equals 19 residues.

The chain joins TRBV10-3 to TRBJ2-2; 9 nucleotides match TRBD1. Losses at the gene ends were 5 bases for V and 6 bases for J; bases not matched to a gene: 7. Germline V gene data show CDR1 as ENHRY and CDR2 as SYGVKD. There are 15 residues in the CDR3. CDR3 region: CAISPGTGSSGELFF. CDR3 bases: TGTGCCATCAGTCCCGGGACAGGGAGTTCCGGGGAGCTGTTTTTT.

This chain uses TRBV12-3 or TRBV12-4 with TRBJ2-5; D unresolved. V was pared by 5 bases and J by 13 bases, with 20 bases between. The CDR3 runs to 13 residues. CDR3: CASSHTNSISMYF. The CDR3 coding sequence is TGTGCCAGCAGTCACACGAACTCCATTAGTATGTACTTC.

This rearrangement joins TRBV19 to TRBJ1-5; D unclear. With 2 bases removed from V and 1 base from J, the gap between germline ends came to 9 bases. The CDR3 consists of 15 residues. Germline V gene data show CDR1 as LNHDA and CDR2 as SQIVND (reference sequence). CDR3 DNA: TGTGCCAGTAGTATAAAAGGTACAAGCAATCAGCCCCAGCATTTT. Translated, it gives CASSIKGTSNQPQHF. Looking up the rest from reference TRBV19 and TRBJ1-5 gives the full variable domain: DGGITQSPKYLFRKEGQNVTLSCEQNLNHDAMYWYRQDPGQGLRLIYYSQIVNDFQKGDIAEGYSVSREKKESFPLTVTSAQKNPTAFYLCASSIKGTSNQPQHFGDGTRLSIL.

The genes are TRBV19 and TRBJ2-4; D unresolved. Trimming left V 7 bases short and J 5 bases short, with 12 bases between. Germline-derived CDR1 and CDR2 are LNHDA and SQIVND (reference sequence). The CDR3 is made up of 13 amino acids. The CDR3 spells CASNLRGENIQYF. The CDR3 region has the DNA TGTGCCAGTAACCTTCGCGGTGAAAACATTCAGTACTTC.

The chain joins TRBV2 to TRBJ2-7, with TRBD2 as a possible D gene (5 bases). The CDR3 totals 14 residues. The V gene lost 1 base and the J gene lost 7 bases, with 14 bases spanning the gap. Germline V gene sequence: CDR1 SNHLY, CDR2 FYNNEI. The CDR3 DNA reads TGTGCCAGCAGTGAAGAAGGTCCCACGGGGGAGCAGTACTTC. Its protein is CASSEEGPTGEQYF.

The chain has TRBV27 and TRBJ2-4, with 9 bases that match TRBD1. Germline CDR1 MNHEY, CDR2 SMNVEV (reference sequence). Unmatched junction bases numbered 1, after V lost 3 bases and J lost 7 bases. The CDR3 runs to 13 residues. For the CDR3, the DNA is TGTGCCAGCAGTTTCGGGACAGGGAACATTCAGTACTTC. Protein: CASSFGTGNIQYF.

The chain carries TRBV6-5 and TRBJ1-2, with D possibly TRBD1 on 5 matching bases. The CDR3 runs 13 residues. Germline CDR1 MNHEY, CDR2 SVGAGI. Trimming took off 6 bases at V and 2 bases at J, with 10 bases between the two ends. CDR3 in amino acids: CASREGPNYGYTF. CDR3 nucleotide sequence: TGTGCCAGCAGGGAGGGACCGAACTATGGCTACACCTTC.

The chain couples TRBV28 to TRBJ2-5; unclear D gene. Germline CDR1 reads MDHEN; CDR2 reads SYDVKM. The CDR3 totals 14 residues. The ends were cut back, 4 bases at V and 5 bases at J, with 14 bases in the middle. The CDR3 spells CASSSPPRSETQYF. In DNA, the CDR3 is TGTGCCAGCAGTTCCCCACCCCGATCTGAGACCCAGTACTTC.

The rearrangement uses TRBV6-5 and TRBJ2-3, with D possibly called TRBD1 or TRBD2 (6 bases each). Trimming shortened V by 8 bases and J by 0 bases, and 15 bases separated the two germline ends. The length of the CDR3 is 15 residues. CDR1 MNHEY and CDR2 SVGAGI come from the germline V gene. CDR3 coding DNA: TGTGCCAGCTACTTTGGGGGGCTGAGCACAGATACGCAGTATTTT. It specifies CASYFGGLSTDTQYF.

The gene calls are TRBV24-1 and TRBJ1-2; D remains unclear. CDR3 length: 12 amino acids. Trimming pared 0 bases from V and 8 bases from J, leaving 6 bases between. Per the germline V gene, CDR1 is KGHDR and CDR2 is SFDVKD. For the CDR3, the DNA is TGTGCCACCAGTGATTTGGTGGGGGGCTACACCTTC. Amino acids: CATSDLVGGYTF.

This clone showed up just a few times. V usage is TRBV27 and J usage is TRBJ2-2, with D tentatively TRBD1 (6 bases). The length of the CDR3 is 14 residues. Germline values: CDR1 MNHEY, CDR2 SMNVEV (reference sequence). The V and J ends lost 8 bases and 0 bases respectively, with 10 bases between them. CDR3 nucleotide sequence: TGTGCCAGCCATCGGACAGCGAACACCGGGGAGCTGTTTTTT. This translates into CASHRTANTGELFF.

This chain uses TRBV9 with TRBJ2-5, with D unclear. CDR3 size: 11 residues. The ends were cut back, 4 bases at V and 0 bases at J, with 1 base in the middle. In germline, CDR1 is SGDLS, CDR2 YYNGEE. The CDR3 sequence: CASSNQETQYF. For the CDR3, the DNA is TGTGCCAGCAGCAACCAAGAGACCCAGTACTTC.

J is TRBJ2-3 and V is TRBV3-1 (or the pseudogene TRBV3-2), with D uncertain. CDR3 size: 13 residues. V was cut by 0 bases and J by 4 bases, with 5 bases left in between. Germline V gene sequence: CDR1 LGHDT, CDR2 YNNKEL (reference sequence). The CDR3 nucleotides are TGTGCCAGCAGCCAAGATAGGGCAGATACGCAGTATTTT. Translated: CASSQDRADTQYF.

The rearrangement joins TRBV30 to TRBJ2-2; D perhaps matches TRBD2 (6 bases). The CDR3 covers 13 residues. CDR1 and CDR2 (germline): GTSNPN, SVGIG (reference sequence). Trimming removed 5 bases from V and 3 bases from J, with 10 bases in between. The CDR3 nucleotides are TGTGCCTGGGGGGACTTATACACCGGGGAGCTGTTTTTT. Amino acid sequence: CAWGDLYTGELFF.

The sample holds one count of this clone. The J gene is TRBJ1-2, the V gene TRBV28, with D uncertain. Per the germline V gene, CDR1 is MDHEN and CDR2 is SYDVKM. The CDR3 extends over 15 amino acids. V was trimmed by 9 bases and J by 3 bases, leaving 20 bases between them. The CDR3, as DNA: TGTGCCAGTTCCCCTGACATACAGAGGCACTATGGCTACACCTTC. This translates into CASSPDIQRHYGYTF.

This chain joins TRBV19 and TRBJ1-5; perhaps TRBD1 as D (6 bases). The CDR3 spans 17 residues. The germline V gene encodes CDR1 LNHDA and CDR2 SQIVND (reference sequence). Trimming removed 6 bases at V and 2 bases at J, with 20 bases between. CDR3 loop: CASRPLGAPGGNQPQHF. DNA for the CDR3: TGTGCCAGTAGGCCCCTGGGGGCCCCAGGAGGCAATCAGCCCCAGCATTTT.

The V gene is TRBV5-1, the J gene TRBJ1-5; unclear D gene. Germline values: CDR1 SGHRS, CDR2 YFSETQ. V was clipped by 0 bases and J by 4 bases, with 14 bases between them. The CDR3 sequence is 16 residues long. CDR3 in amino acids: CASSLDGGSSNQPQHF. In DNA form, the CDR3 reads TGCGCCAGCAGCTTGGATGGTGGCAGCTCAAATCAGCCCCAGCATTTT.

The rearrangement uses TRBV14 and TRBJ2-2, with D possibly being TRBD2 (5 bases). Germline V gene sequence: CDR1 SGHDN, CDR2 FVKESK. CDR3 length: 15 amino acids. V lost 1 base, J lost 4 bases, and 10 bases lay in between. This chain's CDR3 is CASSQVTSGTGELFF. CDR3 coding DNA: TGTGCCAGCAGCCAAGTAACTAGTGGCACCGGGGAGCTGTTTTTT.

The chain uses TRBV7-8 and TRBJ1-4, with D possibly TRBD1 on 5 matching bases. Per the germline V gene, CDR1 is SGHVS and CDR2 is FQNEAQ. V was pared by 5 bases and J by 6 bases, with 10 bases between. The CDR3 contains 13 residues. In DNA, the CDR3 is TGTGCCAGCAGCCTCTCGACAGATGAAAAACTGTTTTTT. As protein: CASSLSTDEKLFF.

V is TRBV14 and J is TRBJ2-5; 9 positions match TRBD2. V shed 4 bases, J shed 6 bases, and the junction held 6 bases outside the gene matches. Germline V gene lookup returns CDR1 SGHDN and CDR2 FVKESK. This CDR3 contains 14 residues. The CDR3 region is CASSRSGRWKTQYF. The CDR3 coding sequence is TGTGCCAGCAGCCGTAGCGGGAGATGGAAGACCCAGTACTTC.

The rearrangement links TRBV3-1 (or the pseudogene TRBV3-2) to TRBJ2-3, with D unresolved. The CDR3 runs 15 residues. V was shortened by 0 bases and J by 2 bases, with 9 bases between the two germline ends. The germline V gene encodes CDR1 LGHDT and CDR2 YNNKEL (reference sequence). This CDR3 reads CASSQETRITDTQYF. The CDR3 DNA sequence: TGTGCCAGCAGCCAAGAAACGCGGATCACAGATACGCAGTATTTT.

This sequence joins TRBV14 and TRBJ2-5, with D perhaps matching TRBD1 or TRBD2 (5 bases each). Deletions cut 3 bases from V and 5 bases from J, with 13 bases between. Germline assignment: CDR1 SGHDN and CDR2 FVKESK. The length of the CDR3 is 14 residues. In DNA form, the CDR3 reads TGTGCCAGCAGCCATCCGGGACGAATTGAGACCCAGTACTTC. Translation: CASSHPGRIETQYF.

The sample holds a few counts of this clone. The chain uses TRBV9 and TRBJ2-3, with a tentative D call TRBD1 (5 bases). The ends were cut back, 4 bases at V and 1 base at J, with 13 bases in the middle. CDR1 SGDLS and CDR2 YYNGEE come from the germline V gene. The CDR3 loop spans 15 amino acids. CDR3 region: CASSTPQGRTDTQYF. CDR3 nucleotides: TGTGCCAGCAGCACCCCCCAGGGTCGCACAGATACGCAGTATTTT.

By share of the sample, this clone is hyperexpanded (1% or more). The rearrangement uses TRBV5-1 and TRBJ2-7, with D possibly TRBD2 on 6 matching bases. V was clipped by 0 bases and J by 2 bases, with 12 bases between them. Germline V CDR1 and CDR2: SGHRS, YFSETQ. CDR3 length: 15 residues. The CDR3, as DNA: TGCGCCAGCAGCTTGGCCCGGGGACTTCCCTACGAGCAGTACTTC. It translates to CASSLARGLPYEQYF.

This clone was counted between two and nine times. The V gene is TRBV7-2, the J gene TRBJ2-1; D unresolved. In germline, CDR1 is SGHTA, CDR2 FQGNSA. V was cut by 3 bases and J by 4 bases, with 7 bases left in between. CDR3 length: 13 amino acids. The CDR3 loop is CASSFGLYNEQFF. The CDR3 nucleotides are TGTGCCAGCAGCTTTGGCCTATACAATGAGCAGTTCTTC.

The chain recombines TRBV7-8 with TRBJ2-1; TRBD1 is a possible D gene (6 bases). The germline V gene has CDR1 SGHVS and CDR2 FQNEAQ. CDR3 length: 13 amino acids. Deletions cut 5 bases from V and 4 bases from J, with 9 bases between. The CDR3 nucleotides read TGTGCCAGCAGCACTGACAGGTACAATGAGCAGTTCTTC. Protein sequence: CASSTDRYNEQFF.